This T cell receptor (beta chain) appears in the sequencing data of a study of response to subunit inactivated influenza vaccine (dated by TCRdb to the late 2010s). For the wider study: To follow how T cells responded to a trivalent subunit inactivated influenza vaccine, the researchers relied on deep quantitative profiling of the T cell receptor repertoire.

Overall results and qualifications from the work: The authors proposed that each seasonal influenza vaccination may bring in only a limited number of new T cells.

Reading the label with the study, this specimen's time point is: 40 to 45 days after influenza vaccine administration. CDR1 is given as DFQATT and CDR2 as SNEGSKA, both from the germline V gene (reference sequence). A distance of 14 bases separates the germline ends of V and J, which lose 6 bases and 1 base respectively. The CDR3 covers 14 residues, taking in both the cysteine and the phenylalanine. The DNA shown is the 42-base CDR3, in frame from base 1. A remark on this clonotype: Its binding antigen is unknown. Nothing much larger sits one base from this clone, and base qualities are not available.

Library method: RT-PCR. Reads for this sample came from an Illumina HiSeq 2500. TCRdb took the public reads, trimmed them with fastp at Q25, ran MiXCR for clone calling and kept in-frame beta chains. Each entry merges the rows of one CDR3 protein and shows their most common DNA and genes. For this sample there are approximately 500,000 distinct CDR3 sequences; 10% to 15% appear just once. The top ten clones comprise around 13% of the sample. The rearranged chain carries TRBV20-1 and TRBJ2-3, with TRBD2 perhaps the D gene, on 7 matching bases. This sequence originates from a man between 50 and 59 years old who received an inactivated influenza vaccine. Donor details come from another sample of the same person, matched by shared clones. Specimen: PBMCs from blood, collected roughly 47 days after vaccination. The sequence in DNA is TGCAGTGCCGGCGGGCGGGGGCGCACAGATACGCAGTATTTT. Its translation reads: CSAGGRGRTDTQYF.